What follows are 27 T cell receptor beta chains derived from one specimen sequenced in a study of cytomegalovirus exposure and HLA in healthy donors. With 60 Vbeta and 13 Jbeta primers, the PCR was carried out. Libraries were prepared by immunoSEQ multiplex PCR; TCRdb keeps only in-frame clonotypes and omits some of them. The sample records approximately 150,000 clones, around 85% being singletons. The sequenced sample consisted of PBMCs. The receptors come from a woman in her 30s in good health and CMV-seronegative.

The V call is TRBV18, the J call TRBJ1-2; the match to TRBD1 covers 7 bases. The J segment lost 5 bases and the V segment lost 6 bases, leaving 6 bases of the junction unmatched. Germline lookup yields CDR1 KGHSH and CDR2 LQKENI. This CDR3 region has 13 residues. The CDR3 spells CASSLPGQYGYTF. The CDR3 region has the DNA TGTGCCAGCTCGCTCCCGGGACAGTATGGCTACACCTTC.

The CDR3 loop is CASSTGLAGVRNEQFF. The CDR3 DNA reads as TGTGCCAGTAGTACCGGACTAGCGGGAGTACGGAATGAGCAGTTCTTC. The chain carries TRBV19 and TRBJ2-1; the match to TRBD2 covers 13 bases. After removal of 4 bases from V and 7 bases from J, the junction contained 7 bases not matched to a gene. The CDR3 covers 16 residues. The germline CDR1 and CDR2 sequences are LNHDA and SQIVND (reference sequence).

The genes are TRBV7-2 and TRBJ2-7, with a possible D match to TRBD2 (6 bases). The CDR3 has 14 amino acids. The V gene's germline CDR1 is SGHTA and CDR2 FQGNSA. Trimming removed 1 base at V and 2 bases at J, with 9 bases between. Here the CDR3 reads CASSLVGGAYEQYF. CDR3 DNA: TGTGCCAGCAGCTTAGTGGGCGGGGCCTACGAGCAGTACTTC.

This sequence joins TRBV19 and TRBJ2-1; 9 bases map to TRBD1. V trimming: 7 bases; J trimming: 8 bases; junction bases outside the gene matches: 15. The V gene's germline CDR1 is LNHDA and CDR2 SQIVND (reference sequence). CDR3 size: 16 residues. This CDR3 reads CASKRGGQGSIHEQFF. CDR3 sequence (DNA): TGTGCCAGTAAGAGGGGGGGACAGGGTAGTATCCATGAGCAGTTCTTC. Combining the CDR3 with reference TRBV19 and TRBJ2-1 gives the whole variable domain DGGITQSPKYLFRKEGQNVTLSCEQNLNHDAMYWYRQDPGQGLRLIYYSQIVNDFQKGDIAEGYSVSREKKESFPLTVTSAQKNPTAFYLCASKRGGQGSIHEQFFGPGTRLTVL.

This clone showed up just a few times. The chain uses TRBV6-5 and TRBJ2-2; 10 positions match TRBD2. The CDR3 loop spans 15 amino acids. V lost 6 bases to trimming and J lost 5 bases; unmatched junction nucleotides: 6. CDR1 is MNHEY, CDR2 SVGAGI, per germline. The CDR3 region is CASRKRGGRTGELFF. In nucleotides, the CDR3 is TGTGCCAGCAGGAAGCGGGGGGGCCGGACCGGGGAGCTGTTTTTT.

V is TRBV27 and J is TRBJ1-5; D is unclear. The V gene lost 4 bases and the J gene lost 0 bases, with 7 bases spanning the gap. CDR1 and CDR2 (germline): MNHEY, SMNVEV (reference sequence). This CDR3 has 14 amino acids. The CDR3 bases are TGTGCCAGCAGTTCCCTATATAGCAATCAGCCCCAGCATTTT. Protein product: CASSSLYSNQPQHF.

The V gene is TRBV7-3, the J gene TRBJ2-2, with 7 bases that match TRBD1. V lost 2 bases, J lost 7 bases, and 10 bases stayed unmatched. Per the germline V gene, CDR1 is SGHTA and CDR2 is FQGTGA. The CDR3 is 16 amino acids. CDR3 nucleotides: TGTGCCAGCAGCTTACTAGGGGGCGCGGATGGCGGGGAGCTGTTTTTT. Translating gives CASSLLGGADGGELFF.

The table lists this clone with a few counts. The genes are TRBV2 and TRBJ2-7, with D possibly matching TRBD2 (6 bases). V was pared by 5 bases and J by 7 bases, with 12 bases between. This CDR3 contains 12 residues. Per the germline V gene, CDR1 is SNHLY and CDR2 is FYNNEI. The CDR3 is CASSWDLQEQYF. For the CDR3, the DNA is TGTGCCAGCAGTTGGGACTTACAAGAGCAGTACTTC.

This clone has only one observation. This chain links TRBV7-2 with TRBJ1-1; 7 nucleotides line up with TRBD1. In germline, CDR1 is SGHTA, CDR2 FQGNSA. This CDR3 has 13 amino acids. J gave up 3 bases and V 5 bases, and 3 bases lay outside the gene matches. The CDR3 nucleotides are TGTGCCAGCAGCAAAGACAGGGACACTGAAGCTTTCTTT. As protein: CASSKDRDTEAFF.

The rearrangement joins TRBV30 to TRBJ2-1, with no clear D. The V gene's germline CDR1 is GTSNPN and CDR2 SVGIG (reference sequence). V lost 2 bases, J lost 4 bases, and 12 bases lay in between. The CDR3 totals 14 residues. DNA of the CDR3: TGTGCCTGGAGTCCCACTCCGGGTTACAATGAGCAGTTCTTC. It codes for CAWSPTPGYNEQFF.

The rearrangement links TRBV15 to TRBJ1-6; D may be TRBD1 (6 bases). V shed 3 bases and J shed 9 bases, with 15 bases lying between them. In germline, CDR1 is LNHNV, CDR2 YYDKDF (reference sequence). CDR3 size: 15 residues. This CDR3 reads CATSRTKGEGSPLHF. CDR3 sequence (DNA): TGTGCCACCAGCAGGACTAAGGGGGAGGGTTCACCCCTCCACTTT.

The rearrangement links TRBV7-2 to TRBJ2-7, with D unclear. Per germline, CDR1 SGHTA and CDR2 FQGNSA. The CDR3 is made up of 18 amino acids. The V end was cut by 3 bases, the J end by 5 bases, with 26 bases between. DNA for the CDR3: TGTGCCAGCAGCTTTTCTCTCCTTGAGGCTAGGTCTCGAAACGAGCAGTACTTC. The encoded protein is CASSFSLLEARSRNEQYF. Full variable domain (remainder filled in from reference TRBV7-2 and TRBJ2-7): GAGVSQSPSNKVTEKGKDVELRCDPISGHTALYWYRQSLGQGLEFLIYFQGNSAPDKSGLPSDRFSAERTGGSVSTLTIQRTQQEDSAVYLCASSFSLLEARSRNEQYFGPGTRLTVT.

The rearrangement links TRBV2 to TRBJ2-2; unclear D gene. V lost 4 bases to trimming and J lost 6 bases, with 9 bases between them. The germline V gene encodes CDR1 SNHLY and CDR2 FYNNEI. The CDR3 has 13 amino acids. The CDR3 sequence: CASSVDLAGELFF. The CDR3 DNA is TGTGCCAGCAGTGTCGACTTAGCCGGGGAGCTGTTTTTT.

The V and J genes are TRBV6-5 and TRBJ2-7, with TRBD2 as a possible D gene (6 bases). The length of the CDR3 is 14 residues. Trimming took off 5 bases at V and 1 base at J, with 12 bases between the two ends. CDR1 is MNHEY, CDR2 SVGAGI, per germline. CDR3 loop: CASSRRVASYEQYF. CDR3 sequence (DNA): TGTGCCAGCAGTAGGAGGGTTGCGTCCTACGAGCAGTACTTC.

This chain joins TRBV7-2 and TRBJ2-1; TRBD2 aligns across 7 bases. The CDR3 is 14 residues long. V lost 4 bases and J lost 8; bases outside the gene matches: 8. The germline V gene encodes CDR1 SGHTA and CDR2 FQGNSA. The CDR3 region has the DNA TGTGCCAGCAGCTCTTGGACTAGTCGCGATGAGCAGTTCTTC. It codes for CASSSWTSRDEQFF.

This clone came up once. The chain carries TRBV11-3 and TRBJ2-2, with 7 bases matching TRBD1. This CDR3 has 14 residues. From germline, CDR1 is SGHNT and CDR2 YENEEA. With 5 bases clipped from V and 6 bases from J, the junction kept 6 bases outside the gene matches. Here the CDR3 reads CASSARQGSGELFF. In DNA, the CDR3 is TGTGCCAGCAGCGCCCGACAGGGCTCCGGGGAGCTGTTTTTT.

J is TRBJ1-1 and V is TRBV4-3, with TRBD1 identical over 9 bases. The CDR3 is made up of 15 amino acids. V was clipped by 4 bases and J by 5 bases; unmatched bases: 8. CDR1 is LGHNA, CDR2 YSLEER, per germline. CDR3: CASSRTGTGKTEAFF. CDR3 coding DNA: TGCGCCAGCAGCCGAACCGGGACAGGGAAAACTGAAGCTTTCTTT.

This chain connects TRBV25-1 to TRBJ1-2; perhaps TRBD1 as D (5 bases). This CDR3 has 15 amino acids. V was shortened by 1 base and J by 4 bases, with 13 bases between the two germline ends. Germline CDR1 MGHDK, CDR2 SYGVNS. The CDR3 bases are TGTGCCAGCAGTGAATCGGTAGGGGATCCCTATGGCTACACCTTC. Translation: CASSESVGDPYGYTF.

This clone was recorded only once. V and J are TRBV4-2 and TRBJ2-5; 10 positions agree with TRBD2. The J segment lost 3 bases and the V segment lost 2 bases, leaving 6 bases of the junction unmatched. CDR3 size: 16 residues. Per the germline V gene, CDR1 is LGHNA and CDR2 is YNFKEQ. Here the CDR3 reads CASSQNPTSGEETQYF. The CDR3 DNA reads as TGTGCCAGCAGCCAAAATCCAACTAGCGGGGAAGAGACCCAGTACTTC.

The genes are TRBV5-4 and TRBJ2-7, with D possibly TRBD1 on 6 matching bases. Between the trimmed V and J ends, which lost 0 bases and 1 base, there was a span of 11 bases. CDR3 length: 15 amino acids. Germline V gene data show CDR1 as SGHNT and CDR2 as YYREEE (reference sequence). The CDR3 DNA is TGTGCCAGCAGCTTGGGCAGGGGCTGGTCCTACGAGCAGTACTTC. Protein sequence: CASSLGRGWSYEQYF.

The CDR3 region is CASSPSGGEQFF. The CDR3 DNA reads TGTGCCAGCTCACCCAGCGGGGGTGAGCAGTTCTTC. This sequence joins TRBV18 and TRBJ2-1; 8 bases are shared with TRBD2. The V gene end was trimmed by 3 bases and the J gene end by 9 bases; junction bases not matched to a gene: 1. This CDR3 is built from 12 residues. Germline V gene lookup returns CDR1 KGHSH and CDR2 LQKENI.

V and J are TRBV30 and TRBJ2-3; possibly TRBD1 for D (7 bases). Trimming removed 3 bases at V and 0 bases at J, with 13 bases between. This CDR3 has 15 amino acids. Per the germline V gene, CDR1 is GTSNPN and CDR2 is SVGIG (reference sequence). The CDR3 nucleotides are TGTGCCTGGAGCGCAGGGGGGACTAGCACAGATACGCAGTATTTT. Protein: CAWSAGGTSTDTQYF.

The CDR3 sequence: CASSLGTGGREKLFF. CDR3 nucleotide sequence: TGTGCCAGCAGCTTGGGGACAGGGGGCAGGGAAAAACTGTTTTTT. The chain carries TRBV7-9 and TRBJ1-4; 12 nucleotides match TRBD1. Per germline, CDR1 SEHNR and CDR2 FQNEAQ (reference sequence). The CDR3 contains 15 residues. V was clipped by 3 bases and J by 8 bases; unmatched bases: 4.

The chain uses TRBV2 and TRBJ1-2; 8 bases are shared with TRBD1. Germline values: CDR1 SNHLY, CDR2 FYNNEI. The CDR3 spans 14 residues. V gave up 2 bases and J gave up 7 bases; unmatched junction bases: 6. The CDR3 DNA is TGTGCCAGCAGTGAACAGGGGGCGGACAGTGGCTACACCTTC. Its translation is CASSEQGADSGYTF. Filled out from reference TRBV2 and TRBJ1-2, the complete variable domain reads EPEVTQTPSHQVTQMGQEVILRCVPISNHLYFYWYRQILGQKVEFLVSFYNNEISEKSEIFDDQFSVERPDGSNFTLKIRSTKLEDSAMYFCASSEQGADSGYTFGSGTRLTVV.

The chain joins TRBV5-4 to TRBJ2-7, with 7 bases fitting TRBD1. V was pared by 3 bases and J by 1 base, with 1 base of the junction left unmatched. CDR3 length equals 13 residues. Germline V gene data show CDR1 as SGHNT and CDR2 as YYREEE (reference sequence). Here the CDR3 reads CASSSGQSYEQYF. The CDR3 nucleotides are TGTGCCAGCAGCTCGGGACAGTCCTACGAGCAGTACTTC.

The sample holds a few counts of this clone. This sequence joins TRBV6-5 and TRBJ2-7; 8 nucleotides match TRBD1. In germline, CDR1 is MNHEY, CDR2 SVGAGI. The J segment lost 3 bases and the V segment lost 3 bases, leaving 7 bases of the junction unmatched. CDR3 size: 15 residues. The CDR3 protein is CASSYGGQGIYEQYF. The DNA of the CDR3 is TGTGCCAGCAGTTATGGCGGACAGGGAATCTACGAGCAGTACTTC.

The chain links TRBV5-1 to TRBJ2-2; D is unresolved. This CDR3 region has 15 residues. Germline V gives CDR1 SGHRS, CDR2 YFSETQ. The V end was cut by 2 bases, the J end by 0 bases, with 8 bases between. As DNA, the CDR3 is TGCGCCAGCAGCTTTGAAGCCACGAACACCGGGGAGCTGTTTTTT. This gives the protein CASSFEATNTGELFF.